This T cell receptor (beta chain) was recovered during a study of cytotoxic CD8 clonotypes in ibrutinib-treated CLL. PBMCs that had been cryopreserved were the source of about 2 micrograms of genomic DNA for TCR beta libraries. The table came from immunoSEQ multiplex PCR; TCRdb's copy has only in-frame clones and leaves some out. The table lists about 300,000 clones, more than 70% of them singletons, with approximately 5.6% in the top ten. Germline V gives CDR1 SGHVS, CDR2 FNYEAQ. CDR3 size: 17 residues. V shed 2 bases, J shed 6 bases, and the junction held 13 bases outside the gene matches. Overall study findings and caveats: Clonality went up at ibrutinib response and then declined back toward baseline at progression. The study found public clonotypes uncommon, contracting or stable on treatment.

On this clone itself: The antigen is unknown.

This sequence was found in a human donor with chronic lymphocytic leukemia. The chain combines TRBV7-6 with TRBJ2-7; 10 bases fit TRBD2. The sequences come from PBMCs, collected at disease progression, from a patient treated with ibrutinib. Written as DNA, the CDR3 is TGTGCCAGCAGCTTATCGGCTAGCGGGGGAGCCTGGAGCGAGCAGTACTTC. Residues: CASSLSASGGAWSEQYF. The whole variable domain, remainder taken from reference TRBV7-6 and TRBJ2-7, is GAGVSQSPRYKVTKRGQDVALRCDPISGHVSLYWYRQALGQGPEFLTYFNYEAQQDKSGLPNDRFSAERPEGSISTLTIQRTEQRDSAMYRCASSLSASGGAWSEQYFGPGTRLTVT.